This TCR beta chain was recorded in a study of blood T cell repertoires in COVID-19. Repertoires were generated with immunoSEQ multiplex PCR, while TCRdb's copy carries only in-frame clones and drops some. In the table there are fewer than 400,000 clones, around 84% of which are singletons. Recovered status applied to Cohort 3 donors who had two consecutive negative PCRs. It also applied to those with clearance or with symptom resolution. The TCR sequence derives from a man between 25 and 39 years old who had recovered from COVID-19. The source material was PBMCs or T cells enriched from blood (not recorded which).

CDR3 DNA: TGCGCCAGCAGCACTAGGACTAGCCCCACAGATACGCAGTATTTT. Translation gives CASSTRTSPTDTQYF. V usage is TRBV5-1 and J usage is TRBJ2-3; 8 bases line up with TRBD2. V shed 4 bases and J 2 bases; nucleotides not matched to a gene: 6. Germline CDR1 reads SGHRS; CDR2 reads YFSETQ. This CDR3 comprises 15 residues.